Listed here are 10 T cell receptor gamma chains from one sample, sequenced in a study of intestinal T cells in coeliac disease. The TRG library came from about 200 ng of biopsy DNA amplified with LymphoTrack primers. TCRdb fed the multiplex PCR reads into CATT to redo clone calling. The sample has about a thousand gamma-chain clones, roughly half seen once. Genomic DNA came from ten approximately 4.8-µm formalin-fixed paraffin-embedded scrolls per case. The sequencing input was a duodenal biopsy. These receptors all come from a human donor with celiac disease.

Written as DNA, the CDR3 is TGTGCTGCGTTGGGATTGAATTGGCCTTATACCACTGGTTGGTTCAAGATATTT. As protein: CAALGLNWPYTTGWFKIF. The V and J genes are TRGV10 and TRGJP1. TRGV10 is known as an ORF, though its function is uncertain. The CDR3 runs 18 residues. The trim removed 10 bases at V and 0 bases at J, leaving 18 bases unmatched.

The rearrangement uses TRGV2 and TRGJP2. The CDR3 contains 15 residues. Looked up from germline, CDR1 is EGSNGY and CDR2 is YDSYNSKV. J was trimmed by 2 bases and V by 1 base; bases with no gene match: 4. DNA of the CDR3: TGTGCCACCTGGGACGGCGTAAGTAGTGATTGGATCAAGACGTTT. As protein: CATWDGVSSDWIKTF.

This clone was seen only a few times. This rearrangement joins TRGV10 to TRGJ1 or TRGJ2. TRGV10 is reported as an ORF; its role is uncertain. Trimming took 8 bases from V and 0 from J; bases not matched to a gene: 5. CDR3 size: 13 residues. CDR3 coding DNA: TGTGCTGCGTGGGCCTTGAATTATTATAAGAAACTCTTT. It translates to CAAWALNYYKKLF.

V gene TRGV10 combines with J gene TRGJP1. TRGV10 has ORF status, its function being uncertain. V trimming: 8 bases; J trimming: 13 bases; junction bases outside the gene matches: 5. The CDR3 sequence is 10 residues long. The DNA of the CDR3 is TGTGCTGCGTGGGGGTTGTTCAAGATATTT. Translation: CAAWGLFKIF.

This chain links TRGV9 with TRGJP1. The CDR3 extends over 16 amino acids. Germline CDR1 is GITISATS and CDR2 is ISYDGTV (reference sequence). The J segment lost 4 bases and the V segment lost 0 bases, leaving 8 bases of the junction unmatched. As DNA, the CDR3 is TGTGCCTTGTGGGAGGTGCACCCCTTCACTGGTTGGTTCAAGATATTT. Translation: CALWEVHPFTGWFKIF.

This clone is classed as large (0.1 to 1%). The chain joins TRGV10 to TRGJP1. TRGV10 is labeled an ORF, and its function is uncertain. The CDR3 runs 13 residues. With 8 bases clipped from V and 0 bases from J, the junction kept 1 base outside the gene matches. The CDR3 nucleotides read TGTGCTGCGTGGGATACCACTGGTTGGTTCAAGATATTT. Its protein is CAAWDTTGWFKIF.

As for this clone: TCRdb has a much larger clone's protein, which differs at residue 6 from the translation of this DNA, likely because of a read error; what is shown is the protein translated from the DNA. The rearrangement uses TRGV10 and TRGJP1. TRGV10 is labeled an ORF, and its function is uncertain. The CDR3 is 12 amino acids. Unmatched junction bases numbered 8, after V lost 12 bases and J lost 6 bases. The CDR3 bases are TGTGCTGCTCCCTCTGCTGGTTGGTTCAAGATATTT. This sequence encodes CAAPSAGWFKIF.

This clone rates as large. V and J are TRGV3 and TRGJP1. Losses at the gene ends were 1 base for V and 4 bases for J; bases not matched to a gene: 9. Germline CDR1 is VTNTFY and CDR2 is YDVSTARD (reference sequence). CDR3 length: 16 amino acids. CDR3 region: CATWDSHHYTGWFKIF. As DNA, the CDR3 is TGTGCCACCTGGGACAGTCATCACTACACTGGTTGGTTCAAGATATTT.

The genes are TRGV10 and TRGJ1 or TRGJ2. TRGV10 is an ORF for which the function is uncertain. V was pared by 11 bases and J by 3 bases, with 11 bases of the junction left unmatched. This CDR3 spans 13 amino acids. The CDR3 region is CAAVDGTYYKKLF. CDR3 coding DNA: TGTGCTGCGGTAGACGGTACTTATTATAAGAAACTCTTT.

This clone was detected a few times. It may be a read error: a sequence one base away is much more abundant. This chain links TRGV3 with TRGJ1 or TRGJ2. J was trimmed by 11 bases and V by 3 bases; bases with no gene match: 7. The CDR3 runs 11 residues. Germline CDR1 VTNTFY, CDR2 YDVSTARD (reference sequence). The CDR3 DNA is TGTGCCACCTGGGACGGGCCCGAGAAACTCTTT. This codes for CATWDGPEKLF.